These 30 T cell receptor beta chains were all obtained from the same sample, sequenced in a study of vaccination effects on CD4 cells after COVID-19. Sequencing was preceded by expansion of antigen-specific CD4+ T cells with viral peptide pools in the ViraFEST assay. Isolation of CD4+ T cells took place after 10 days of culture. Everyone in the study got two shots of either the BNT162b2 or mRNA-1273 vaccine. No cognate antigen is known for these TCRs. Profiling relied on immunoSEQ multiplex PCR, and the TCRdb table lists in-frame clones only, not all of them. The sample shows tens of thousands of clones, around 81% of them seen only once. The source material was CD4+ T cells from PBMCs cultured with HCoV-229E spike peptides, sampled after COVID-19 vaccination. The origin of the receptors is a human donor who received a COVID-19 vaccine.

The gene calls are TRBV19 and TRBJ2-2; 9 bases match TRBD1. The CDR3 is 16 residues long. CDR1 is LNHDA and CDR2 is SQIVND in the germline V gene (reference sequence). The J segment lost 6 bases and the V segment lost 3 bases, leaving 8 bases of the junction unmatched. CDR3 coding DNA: TGTGCCAGTAGTATTTGGGGACAGGGAGAGGCCGGGGAGCTGTTTTTT. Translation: CASSIWGQGEAGELFF.

CDR3 loop: CASSRLGAGGSETQYF. The CDR3, as DNA: TGTGCCAGCAGCCGTTTGGGGGCAGGGGGGTCGGAGACCCAGTACTTC. The V gene is TRBV3-1 (or the pseudogene TRBV3-2), the J gene TRBJ2-5; D might be TRBD1 (7 bases). Trimming shortened V by 4 bases and J by 5 bases, and 20 bases separated the two germline ends. The CDR3 covers 16 residues. CDR1 and CDR2 from the germline V gene are LGHDT and YNNKEL (reference sequence).

The CDR3 region is CASSLAPTGSFDTDTQYF. DNA for the CDR3: TGCGCCAGCAGCTTGGCCCCGACAGGGAGCTTTGACACAGATACGCAGTATTTT. The V and J genes are TRBV5-1 and TRBJ2-3; TRBD1 matches 7 bases. J was trimmed by 2 bases and V by 0 bases; bases with no gene match: 12. Looked up from germline, CDR1 is SGHRS and CDR2 is YFSETQ. The CDR3 is 18 residues long. Together with reference TRBV5-1 and TRBJ2-3, the CDR3 gives the full variable domain: KAGVTQTPRYLIKTRGQQVTLSCSPISGHRSVSWYQQTPGQGLQFLFEYFSETQRNKGNFPGRFSGRQFSNSRSEMNVSTLELGDSALYLCASSLAPTGSFDTDTQYFGPGTRLTVL.

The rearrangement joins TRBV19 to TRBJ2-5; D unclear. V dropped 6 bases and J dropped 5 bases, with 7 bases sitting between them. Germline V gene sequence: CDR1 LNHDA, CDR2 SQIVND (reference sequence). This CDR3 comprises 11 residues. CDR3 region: CASREWETQYF. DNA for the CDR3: TGTGCCAGTAGGGAGTGGGAGACCCAGTACTTC. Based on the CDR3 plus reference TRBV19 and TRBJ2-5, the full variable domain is DGGITQSPKYLFRKEGQNVTLSCEQNLNHDAMYWYRQDPGQGLRLIYYSQIVNDFQKGDIAEGYSVSREKKESFPLTVTSAQKNPTAFYLCASREWETQYFGPGTRLLVL.

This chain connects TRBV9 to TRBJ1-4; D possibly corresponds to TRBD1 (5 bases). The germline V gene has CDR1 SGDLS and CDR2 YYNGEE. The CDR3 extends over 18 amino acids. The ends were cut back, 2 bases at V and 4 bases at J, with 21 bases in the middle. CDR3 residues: CASSVGGAGMVFNEKLFF. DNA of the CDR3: TGTGCCAGCAGCGTCGGAGGGGCTGGCATGGTCTTTAATGAAAAACTGTTTTTT. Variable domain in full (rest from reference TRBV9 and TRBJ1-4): DSGVTQTPKHLITATGQRVTLRCSPRSGDLSVYWYQQSLDQGLQFLIQYYNGEERAKGNILERFSAQQFPDLHSELNLSSLELGDSALYFCASSVGGAGMVFNEKLFFGSGTQLSVL.

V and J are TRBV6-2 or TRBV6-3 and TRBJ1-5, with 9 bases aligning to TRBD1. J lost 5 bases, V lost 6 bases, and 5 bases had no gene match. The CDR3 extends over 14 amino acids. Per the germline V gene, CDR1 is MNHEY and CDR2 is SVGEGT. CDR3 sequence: CASSRTGGYQPQHF. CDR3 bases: TGTGCCAGCAGCAGAACAGGGGGCTATCAGCCCCAGCATTTT.

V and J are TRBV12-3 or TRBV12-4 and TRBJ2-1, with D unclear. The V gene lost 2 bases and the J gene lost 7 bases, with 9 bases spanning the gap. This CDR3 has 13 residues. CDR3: CASSLHGRNEQFF. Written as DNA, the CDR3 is TGTGCCAGCAGTTTACATGGCCGGAATGAGCAGTTCTTC.

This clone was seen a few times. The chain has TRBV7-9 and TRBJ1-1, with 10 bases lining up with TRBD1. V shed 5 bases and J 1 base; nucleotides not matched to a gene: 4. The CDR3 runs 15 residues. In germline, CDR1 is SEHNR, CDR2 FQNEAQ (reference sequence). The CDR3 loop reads CASSPGQGGNTEAFF. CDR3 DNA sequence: TGTGCCAGCAGCCCCGGACAGGGGGGGAACACTGAAGCTTTCTTT. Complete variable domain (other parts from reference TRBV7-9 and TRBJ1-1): DTGVSQNPRHKITKRGQNVTFRCDPISEHNRLYWYRQTLGQGPEFLTYFQNEAQLEKSRLLSDRFSAERPKGSFSTLEIQRTEQGDSAMYLCASSPGQGGNTEAFFGQGTRLTVV.

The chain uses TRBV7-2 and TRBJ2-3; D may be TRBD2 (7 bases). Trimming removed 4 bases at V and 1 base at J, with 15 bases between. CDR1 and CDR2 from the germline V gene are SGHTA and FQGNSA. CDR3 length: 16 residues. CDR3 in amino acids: CASSSFGGPGTDTQYF. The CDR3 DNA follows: TGTGCCAGCAGCTCGTTCGGGGGGCCGGGCACAGATACGCAGTATTTT.

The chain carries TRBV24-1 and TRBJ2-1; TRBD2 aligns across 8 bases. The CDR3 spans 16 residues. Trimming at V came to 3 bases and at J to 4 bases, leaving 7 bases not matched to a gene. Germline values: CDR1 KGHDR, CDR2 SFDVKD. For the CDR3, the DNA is TGTGCCACCAGTGATCTGAAGCCTAGCGGGTACAATGAGCAGTTCTTC. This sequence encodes CATSDLKPSGYNEQFF.

Here the CDR3 DNA reads TGTGCCAGCAGCTTCACGGGCCCCATTTCCTACGAGCAGTACGTC. It codes for CASSFTGPISYEQYV. The chain links TRBV5-5 to TRBJ2-7; D uncertain. Germline lookup yields CDR1 SGHKS and CDR2 YYEKEE (reference sequence). V shed 2 bases and J shed 1 base, with 13 bases lying between them. CDR3 length: 15 amino acids.

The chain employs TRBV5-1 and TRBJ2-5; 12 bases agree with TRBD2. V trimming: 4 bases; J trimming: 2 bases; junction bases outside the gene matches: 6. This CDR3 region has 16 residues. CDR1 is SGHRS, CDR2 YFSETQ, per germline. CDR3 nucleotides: TGCGCCAGCAGCCAGGTGACTAGCGGGGGACAAGAGACCCAGTACTTC. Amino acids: CASSQVTSGGQETQYF.

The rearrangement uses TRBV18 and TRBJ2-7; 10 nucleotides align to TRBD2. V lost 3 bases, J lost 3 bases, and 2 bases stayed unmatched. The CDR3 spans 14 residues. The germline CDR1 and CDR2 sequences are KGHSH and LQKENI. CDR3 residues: CASSPSGGNYEQYV. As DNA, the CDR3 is TGTGCCAGCTCACCTAGCGGGGGGAACTACGAGCAGTACGTC.

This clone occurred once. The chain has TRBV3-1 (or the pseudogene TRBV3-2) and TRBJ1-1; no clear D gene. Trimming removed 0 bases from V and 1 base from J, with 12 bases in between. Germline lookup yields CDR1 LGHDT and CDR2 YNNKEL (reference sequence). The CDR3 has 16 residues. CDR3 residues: CASSQERRPPNTEAFF. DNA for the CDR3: TGTGCCAGCAGCCAAGAGCGTAGGCCGCCGAACACTGAAGCTTTCTTT.

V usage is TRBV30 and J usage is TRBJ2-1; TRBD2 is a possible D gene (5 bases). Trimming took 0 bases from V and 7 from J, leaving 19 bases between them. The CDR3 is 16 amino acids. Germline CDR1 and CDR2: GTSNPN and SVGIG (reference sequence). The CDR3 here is CAWSVGRGRRGNEQFF. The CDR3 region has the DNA TGTGCCTGGAGTGTCGGCAGAGGACGGCGCGGGAATGAGCAGTTCTTC.

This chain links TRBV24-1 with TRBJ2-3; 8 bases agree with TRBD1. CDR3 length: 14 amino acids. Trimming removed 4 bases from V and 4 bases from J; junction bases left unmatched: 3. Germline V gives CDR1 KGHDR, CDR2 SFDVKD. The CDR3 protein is CATSDATGADTQYF. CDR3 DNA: TGTGCCACCAGTGACGCGACAGGGGCAGATACGCAGTATTTT.

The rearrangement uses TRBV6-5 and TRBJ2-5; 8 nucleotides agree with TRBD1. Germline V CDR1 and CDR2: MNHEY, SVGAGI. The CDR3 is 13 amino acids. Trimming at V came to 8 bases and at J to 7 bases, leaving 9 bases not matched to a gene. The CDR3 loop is CASSLQGDGTQYF. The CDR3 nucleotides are TGTGCCAGCTCGTTACAGGGGGACGGGACCCAGTACTTC.

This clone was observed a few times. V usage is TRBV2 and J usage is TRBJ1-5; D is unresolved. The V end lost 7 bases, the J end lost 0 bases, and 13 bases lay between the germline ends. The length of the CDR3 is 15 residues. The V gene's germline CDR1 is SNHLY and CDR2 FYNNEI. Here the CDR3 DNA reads TGTGCCAGCATGATTGACGCTTATAGCAATCAGCCCCAGCATTTT. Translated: CASMIDAYSNQPQHF.

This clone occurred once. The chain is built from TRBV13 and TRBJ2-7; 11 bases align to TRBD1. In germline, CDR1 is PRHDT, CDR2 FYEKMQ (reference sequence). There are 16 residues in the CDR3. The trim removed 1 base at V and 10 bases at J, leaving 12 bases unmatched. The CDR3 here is CASSLVGTGGFFFQYV. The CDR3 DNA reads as TGTGCCAGCAGCTTAGTAGGGACAGGGGGGTTTTTTTTCCAGTACGTC.

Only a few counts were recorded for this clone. The chain's CDR3 is CASRIGDNSNTEAFF. The DNA of the CDR3 is TGTGCCAGCAGGATCGGGGACAATTCGAACACTGAAGCTTTCTTT. This chain joins TRBV2 and TRBJ1-1, with a weak D call TRBD1 (6 bases). CDR3 size: 15 residues. Germline loops: CDR1 SNHLY, CDR2 FYNNEI. V was cut by 6 bases and J by 1 base, with 15 bases left in between.

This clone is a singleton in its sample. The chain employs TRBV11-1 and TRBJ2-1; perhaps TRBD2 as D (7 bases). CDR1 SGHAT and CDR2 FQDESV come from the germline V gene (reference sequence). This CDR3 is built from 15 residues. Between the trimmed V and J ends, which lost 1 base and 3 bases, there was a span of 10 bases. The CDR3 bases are TGTGCCAGCAGCTTAGTGGGGGGGCACTACAATGAGCAGTTCTTC. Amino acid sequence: CASSLVGGHYNEQFF.

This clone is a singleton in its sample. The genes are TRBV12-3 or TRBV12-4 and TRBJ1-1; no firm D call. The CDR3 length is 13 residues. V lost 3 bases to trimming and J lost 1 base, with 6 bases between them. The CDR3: CASSFGWNTEAFF. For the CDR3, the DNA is TGTGCCAGCAGTTTCGGGTGGAACACTGAAGCTTTCTTT.

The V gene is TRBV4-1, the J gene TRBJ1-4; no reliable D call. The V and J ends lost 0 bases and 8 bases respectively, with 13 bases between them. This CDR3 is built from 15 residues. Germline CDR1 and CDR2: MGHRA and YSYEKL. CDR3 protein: CASSQDPGKGEKLFF. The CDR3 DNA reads TGCGCCAGCAGCCAAGATCCCGGAAAGGGAGAAAAACTGTTTTTT.

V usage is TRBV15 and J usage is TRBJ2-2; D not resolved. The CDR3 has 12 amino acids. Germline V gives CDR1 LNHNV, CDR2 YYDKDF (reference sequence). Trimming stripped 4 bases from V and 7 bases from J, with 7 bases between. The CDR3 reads CATSIHIGELFF. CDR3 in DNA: TGTGCCACCAGCATTCATATCGGGGAGCTGTTTTTT. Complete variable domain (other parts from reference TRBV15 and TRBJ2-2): DAMVIQNPRYQVTQFGKPVTLSCSQTLNHNVMYWYQQKSSQAPKLLFHYYDKDFNNEADTPDNFQSRRPNTSFCFLDIRSPGLGDTAMYLCATSIHIGELFFGEGSRLTVL.

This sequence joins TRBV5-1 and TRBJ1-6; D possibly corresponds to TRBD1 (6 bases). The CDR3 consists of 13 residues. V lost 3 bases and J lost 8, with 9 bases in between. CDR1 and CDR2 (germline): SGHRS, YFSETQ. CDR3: CASSSEGDSPLHF. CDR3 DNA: TGCGCCAGCAGCTCGGAGGGGGATTCACCCCTCCACTTT.

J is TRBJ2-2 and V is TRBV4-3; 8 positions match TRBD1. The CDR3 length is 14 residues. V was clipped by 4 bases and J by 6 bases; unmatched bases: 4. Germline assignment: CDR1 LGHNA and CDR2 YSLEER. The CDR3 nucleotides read TGCGCCAGCAGCCTGGACAGGGTTTCCGGGGAGCTGTTTTTT. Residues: CASSLDRVSGELFF.

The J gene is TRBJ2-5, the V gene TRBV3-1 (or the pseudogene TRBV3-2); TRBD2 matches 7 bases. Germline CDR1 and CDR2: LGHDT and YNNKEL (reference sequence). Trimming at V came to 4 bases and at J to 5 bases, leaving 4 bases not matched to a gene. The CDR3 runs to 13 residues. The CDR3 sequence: CASSPKRGETQYF. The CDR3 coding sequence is TGTGCCAGCAGCCCTAAGCGGGGTGAGACCCAGTACTTC.

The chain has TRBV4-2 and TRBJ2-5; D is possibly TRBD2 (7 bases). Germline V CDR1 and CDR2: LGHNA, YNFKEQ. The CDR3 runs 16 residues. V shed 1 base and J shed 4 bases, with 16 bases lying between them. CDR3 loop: CASSQGEGVRIETQYF. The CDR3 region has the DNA TGTGCCAGCAGCCAAGGGGAGGGGGTCAGAATAGAGACCCAGTACTTC.

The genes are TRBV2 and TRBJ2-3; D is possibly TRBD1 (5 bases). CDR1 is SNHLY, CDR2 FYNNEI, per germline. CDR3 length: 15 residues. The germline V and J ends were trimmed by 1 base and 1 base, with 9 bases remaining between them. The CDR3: CASSEEGFGTDTQYF. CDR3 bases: TGTGCCAGCAGTGAAGAGGGGTTCGGCACAGATACGCAGTATTTT. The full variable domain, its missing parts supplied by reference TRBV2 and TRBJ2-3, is EPEVTQTPSHQVTQMGQEVILRCVPISNHLYFYWYRQILGQKVEFLVSFYNNEISEKSEIFDDQFSVERPDGSNFTLKIRSTKLEDSAMYFCASSEEGFGTDTQYFGPGTRLTVL.

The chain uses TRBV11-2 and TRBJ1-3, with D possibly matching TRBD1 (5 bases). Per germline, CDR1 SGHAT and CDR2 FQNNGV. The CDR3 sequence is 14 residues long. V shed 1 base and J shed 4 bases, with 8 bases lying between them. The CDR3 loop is CASSLGGIGNTIYF. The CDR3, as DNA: TGTGCCAGCAGCTTAGGGGGGATCGGAAACACCATATATTTT. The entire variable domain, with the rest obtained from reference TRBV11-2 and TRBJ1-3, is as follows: EAGVAQSPRYKIIEKRQSVAFWCNPISGHATLYWYQQILGQGPKLLIQFQNNGVVDDSQLPKDRFSAERLKGVDSTLKIQPAKLEDSAVYLCASSLGGIGNTIYFGEGSWLTVV.